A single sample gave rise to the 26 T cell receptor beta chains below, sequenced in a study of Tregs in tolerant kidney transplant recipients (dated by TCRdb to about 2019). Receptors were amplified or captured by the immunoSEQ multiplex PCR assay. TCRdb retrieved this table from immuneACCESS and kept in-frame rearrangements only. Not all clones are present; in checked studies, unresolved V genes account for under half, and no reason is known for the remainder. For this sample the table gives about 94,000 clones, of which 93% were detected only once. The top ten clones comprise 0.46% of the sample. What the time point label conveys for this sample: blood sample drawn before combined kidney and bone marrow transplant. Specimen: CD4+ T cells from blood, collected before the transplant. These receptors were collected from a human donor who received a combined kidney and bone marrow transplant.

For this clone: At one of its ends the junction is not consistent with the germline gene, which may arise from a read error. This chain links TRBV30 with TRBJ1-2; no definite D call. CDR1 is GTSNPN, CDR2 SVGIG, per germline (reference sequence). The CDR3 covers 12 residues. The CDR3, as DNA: TGTGCCTGGAGCCTTGGCCCCAAGGAGCAGCACTTC. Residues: CAWSLGPKEQHF.

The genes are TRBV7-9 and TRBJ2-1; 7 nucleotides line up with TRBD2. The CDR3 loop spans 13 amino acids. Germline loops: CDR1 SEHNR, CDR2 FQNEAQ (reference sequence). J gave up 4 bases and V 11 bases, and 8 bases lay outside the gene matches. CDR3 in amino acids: CAGLGVGYNEQFF. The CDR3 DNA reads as TGTGCCGGACTAGGGGTGGGGTACAATGAGCAGTTCTTC.

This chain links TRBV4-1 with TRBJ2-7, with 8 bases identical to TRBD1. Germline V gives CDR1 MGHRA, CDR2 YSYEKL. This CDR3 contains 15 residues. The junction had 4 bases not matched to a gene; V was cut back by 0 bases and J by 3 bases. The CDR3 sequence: CASSQDQGQVYEQYF. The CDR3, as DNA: TGCGCCAGCAGCCAAGATCAGGGACAGGTCTACGAGCAGTACTTC.

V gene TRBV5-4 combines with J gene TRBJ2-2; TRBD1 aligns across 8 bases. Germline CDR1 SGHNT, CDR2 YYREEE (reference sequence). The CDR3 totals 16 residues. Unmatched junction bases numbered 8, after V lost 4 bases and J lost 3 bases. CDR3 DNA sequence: TGTGCCAGCAGCCCAGGTGGGACAGGATACACCGGGGAGCTGTTTTTT. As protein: CASSPGGTGYTGELFF.

CDR3 sequence: CASSPRTGAYEQYF. CDR3 DNA: TGTGCCAGCAGCCCCAGGACAGGGGCCTACGAGCAGTACTTC. This rearrangement joins TRBV7-2 to TRBJ2-7; TRBD1 matches at 9 bases. V shed 5 bases, J shed 2 bases, and the junction held 4 bases outside the gene matches. The CDR3 covers 14 residues. Germline CDR1 SGHTA, CDR2 FQGNSA.

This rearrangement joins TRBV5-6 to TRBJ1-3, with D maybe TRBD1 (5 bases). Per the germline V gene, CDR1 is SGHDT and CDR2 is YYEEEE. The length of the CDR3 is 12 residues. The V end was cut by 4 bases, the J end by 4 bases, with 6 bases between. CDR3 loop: CASSQGGNTIYF. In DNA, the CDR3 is TGTGCCAGCAGCCAGGGAGGAAACACCATATATTTT. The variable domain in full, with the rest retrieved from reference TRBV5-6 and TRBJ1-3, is DAGVTQSPTHLIKTRGQQVTLRCSPKSGHDTVSWYQQALGQGPQFIFQYYEEEERQRGNFPDRFSGHQFPNYSSELNVNALLLGDSALYLCASSQGGNTIYFGEGSWLTVV.

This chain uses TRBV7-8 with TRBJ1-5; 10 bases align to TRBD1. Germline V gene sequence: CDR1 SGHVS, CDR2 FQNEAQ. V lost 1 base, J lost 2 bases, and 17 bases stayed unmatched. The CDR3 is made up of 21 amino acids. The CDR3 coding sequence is TGTGCCAGCAGCTTAGGAGACAGGGGGCGCGAATTCGGATATGGCAATCAGCCCCAGCATTTT. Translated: CASSLGDRGREFGYGNQPQHF.

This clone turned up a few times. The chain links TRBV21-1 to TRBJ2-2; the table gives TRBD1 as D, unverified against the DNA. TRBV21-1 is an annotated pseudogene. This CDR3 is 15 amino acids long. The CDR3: CASSLGAANTGELFF. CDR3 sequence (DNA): TGTGCCAGCAGCTTAGGGGCGGCAAACACCGGGGAGCTGTTTTTT.

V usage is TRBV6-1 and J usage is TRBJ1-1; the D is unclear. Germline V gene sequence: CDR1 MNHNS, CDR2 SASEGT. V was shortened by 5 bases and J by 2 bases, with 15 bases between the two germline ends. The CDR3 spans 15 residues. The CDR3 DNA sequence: TGTGCCAGCAGTAAAGGCTCAGAAATAAACACTGAAGCTTTCTTT. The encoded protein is CASSKGSEINTEAFF.

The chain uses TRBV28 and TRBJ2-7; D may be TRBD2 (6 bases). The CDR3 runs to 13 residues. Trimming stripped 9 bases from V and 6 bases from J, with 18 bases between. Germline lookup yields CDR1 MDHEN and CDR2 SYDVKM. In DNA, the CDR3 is TGTGCCAGTTCCTGGGGGGAGAAAGGCGAGCAGTACTTC. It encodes CASSWGEKGEQYF.

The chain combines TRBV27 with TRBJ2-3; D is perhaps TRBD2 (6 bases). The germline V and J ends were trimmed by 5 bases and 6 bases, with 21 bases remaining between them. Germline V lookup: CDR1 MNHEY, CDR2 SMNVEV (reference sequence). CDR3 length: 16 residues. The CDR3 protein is CASSKPGLQPWDTQYF. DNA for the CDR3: TGTGCCAGCAGTAAACCGGGACTGCAACCATGGGATACGCAGTATTTT.

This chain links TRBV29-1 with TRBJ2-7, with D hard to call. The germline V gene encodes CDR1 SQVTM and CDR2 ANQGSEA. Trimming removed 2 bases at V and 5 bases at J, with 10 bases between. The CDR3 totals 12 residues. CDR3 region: CSVELRRDEQYF. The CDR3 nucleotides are TGCAGCGTTGAACTGAGACGGGACGAGCAGTACTTC.

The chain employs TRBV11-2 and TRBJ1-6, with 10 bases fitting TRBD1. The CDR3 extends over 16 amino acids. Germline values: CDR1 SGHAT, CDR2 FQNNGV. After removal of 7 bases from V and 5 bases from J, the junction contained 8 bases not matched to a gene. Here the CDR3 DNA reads TGTGCCAGCACCCATACCGGGACAGGGGATAATTCACCCCTCCACTTT. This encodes CASTHTGTGDNSPLHF.

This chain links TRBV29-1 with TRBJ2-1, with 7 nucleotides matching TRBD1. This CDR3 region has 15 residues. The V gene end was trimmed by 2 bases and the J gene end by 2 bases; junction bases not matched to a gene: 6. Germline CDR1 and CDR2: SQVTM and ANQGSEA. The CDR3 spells CSVEKGTAAYNEQFF. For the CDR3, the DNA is TGCAGCGTTGAAAAGGGGACAGCAGCCTACAATGAGCAGTTCTTC.

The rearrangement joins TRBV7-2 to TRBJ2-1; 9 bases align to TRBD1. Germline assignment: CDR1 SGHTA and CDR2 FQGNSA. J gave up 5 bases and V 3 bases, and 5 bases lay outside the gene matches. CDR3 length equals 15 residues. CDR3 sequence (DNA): TGTGCCAGCAGCTTTGACAGGGGGTCCCACAATGAGCAGTTCTTC. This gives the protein CASSFDRGSHNEQFF.

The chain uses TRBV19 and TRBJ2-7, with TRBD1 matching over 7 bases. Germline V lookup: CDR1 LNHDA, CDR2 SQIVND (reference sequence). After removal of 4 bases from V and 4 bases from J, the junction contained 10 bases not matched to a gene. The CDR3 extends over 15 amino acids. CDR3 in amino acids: CASSNPDRTFYEQYF. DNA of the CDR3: TGTGCCAGTAGTAATCCGGACAGGACTTTTTACGAGCAGTACTTC.

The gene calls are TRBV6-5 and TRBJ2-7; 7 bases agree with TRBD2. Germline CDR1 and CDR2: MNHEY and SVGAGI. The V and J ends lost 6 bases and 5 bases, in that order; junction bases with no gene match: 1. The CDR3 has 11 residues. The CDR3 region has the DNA TGTGCCAGCAGCCGGGAGGACGAGCAGTACTTC. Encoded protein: CASSREDEQYF.

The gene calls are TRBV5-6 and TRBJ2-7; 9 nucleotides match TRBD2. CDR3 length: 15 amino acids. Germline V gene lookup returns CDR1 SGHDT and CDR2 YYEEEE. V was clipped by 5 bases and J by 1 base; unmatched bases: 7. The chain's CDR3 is CASRTSGEGSYEQYF. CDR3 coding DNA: TGTGCCAGCAGGACTAGCGGCGAGGGGTCCTACGAGCAGTACTTC.

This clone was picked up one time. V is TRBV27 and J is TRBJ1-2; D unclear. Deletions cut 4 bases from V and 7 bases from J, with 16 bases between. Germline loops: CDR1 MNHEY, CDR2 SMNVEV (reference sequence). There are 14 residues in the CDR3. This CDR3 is CASSYSDGMVGYTF. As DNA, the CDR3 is TGTGCCAGCAGTTATAGTGACGGGATGGTTGGCTACACCTTC.

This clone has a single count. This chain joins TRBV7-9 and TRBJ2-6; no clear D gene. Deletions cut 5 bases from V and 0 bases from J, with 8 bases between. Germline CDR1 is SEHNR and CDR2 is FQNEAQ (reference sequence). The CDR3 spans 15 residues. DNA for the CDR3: TGTGCCAGCAGCCTGAGAGGCTCTGGGGCCAACGTCCTGACTTTC. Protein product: CASSLRGSGANVLTF.

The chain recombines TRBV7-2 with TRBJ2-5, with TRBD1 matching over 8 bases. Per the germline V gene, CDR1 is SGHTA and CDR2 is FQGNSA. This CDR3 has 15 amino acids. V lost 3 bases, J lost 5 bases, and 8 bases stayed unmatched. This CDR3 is CASSLWTGPSETQYF. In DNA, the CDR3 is TGTGCCAGCAGCTTGTGGACAGGGCCATCGGAGACCCAGTACTTC. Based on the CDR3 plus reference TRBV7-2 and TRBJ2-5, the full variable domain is GAGVSQSPSNKVTEKGKDVELRCDPISGHTALYWYRQSLGQGLEFLIYFQGNSAPDKSGLPSDRFSAERTGGSVSTLTIQRTQQEDSAVYLCASSLWTGPSETQYFGPGTRLLVL.

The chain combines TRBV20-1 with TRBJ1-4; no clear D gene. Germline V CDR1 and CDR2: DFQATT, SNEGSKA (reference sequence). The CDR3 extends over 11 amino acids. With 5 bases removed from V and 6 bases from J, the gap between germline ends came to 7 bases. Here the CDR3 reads CSALRDEKLFF. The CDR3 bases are TGCAGTGCTTTGAGGGATGAAAAACTGTTTTTT.

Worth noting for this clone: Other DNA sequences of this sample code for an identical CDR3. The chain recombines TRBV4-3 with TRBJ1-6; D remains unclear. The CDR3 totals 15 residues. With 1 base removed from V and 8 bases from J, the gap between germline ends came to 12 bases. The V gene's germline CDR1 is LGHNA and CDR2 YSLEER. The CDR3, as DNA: TGCGCCAGCAGCCAAGTTCCGGGTCACGATTCACCCCTCCACTTT. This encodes CASSQVPGHDSPLHF.

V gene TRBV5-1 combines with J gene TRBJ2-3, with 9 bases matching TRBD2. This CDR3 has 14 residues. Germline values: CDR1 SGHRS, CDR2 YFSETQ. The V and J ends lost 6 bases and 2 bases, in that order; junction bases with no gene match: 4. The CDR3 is CASTRTSATDTQYF. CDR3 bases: TGCGCCAGCACAAGGACTAGCGCCACAGATACGCAGTATTTT.

The CDR3 loop is CASSSQPGMFYEQYF. CDR3 coding DNA: TGTGCCAGCTCTTCCCAACCCGGGATGTTCTACGAGCAGTACTTC. The gene calls are TRBV2 and TRBJ2-7, with D possibly being TRBD2 (5 bases). This CDR3 region has 15 residues. Trimming took 8 bases from V and 3 from J, leaving 20 bases between them. Germline V gives CDR1 SNHLY, CDR2 FYNNEI. Using reference TRBV2 and TRBJ2-7 for the parts outside the CDR3, the full variable domain is EPEVTQTPSHQVTQMGQEVILRCVPISNHLYFYWYRQILGQKVEFLVSFYNNEISEKSEIFDDQFSVERPDGSNFTLKIRSTKLEDSAMYFCASSSQPGMFYEQYFGPGTRLTVT.

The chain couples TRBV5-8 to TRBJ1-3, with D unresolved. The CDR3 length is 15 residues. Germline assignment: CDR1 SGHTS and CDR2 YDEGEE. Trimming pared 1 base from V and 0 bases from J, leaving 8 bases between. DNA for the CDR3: TGTGCCAGCAGCTTGCGTCACTCCTCTGGAAACACCATATATTTT. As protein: CASSLRHSSGNTIYF. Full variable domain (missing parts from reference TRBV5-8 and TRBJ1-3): EAGVTQSPTHLIKTRGQQATLRCSPISGHTSVYWYQQALGLGLQFLLWYDEGEERNRGNFPPRFSGRQFPNYSSELNVNALELEDSALYLCASSLRHSSGNTIYFGEGSWLTVV.